This TCR beta chain stems from a study of T cell clones after liver transplantation. The CDR3 length is 12 residues. Trimming took 0 bases from V and 9 from J, leaving 9 bases between them. Germline-derived CDR1 and CDR2 are SGHNT and YYREEE (reference sequence). Sequencing was performed with immunoSEQ multiplex PCR; in TCRdb, only in-frame clones are kept and a portion is missing. This repertoire shows approximately 5,800 clones, 81% found once; its top ten account for around 34%. Sequencing used CD8+ T cells from blood, obtained before liver transplant. This clonotype was obtained from a human donor who received a liver transplant. V usage is TRBV5-4 and J usage is TRBJ1-1, with D hard to call. The CDR3 nucleotides read TGTGCCAGCAGCTTGGTTGGGGAAAAAGCTTTCTTT. Translating gives CASSLVGEKAFF.